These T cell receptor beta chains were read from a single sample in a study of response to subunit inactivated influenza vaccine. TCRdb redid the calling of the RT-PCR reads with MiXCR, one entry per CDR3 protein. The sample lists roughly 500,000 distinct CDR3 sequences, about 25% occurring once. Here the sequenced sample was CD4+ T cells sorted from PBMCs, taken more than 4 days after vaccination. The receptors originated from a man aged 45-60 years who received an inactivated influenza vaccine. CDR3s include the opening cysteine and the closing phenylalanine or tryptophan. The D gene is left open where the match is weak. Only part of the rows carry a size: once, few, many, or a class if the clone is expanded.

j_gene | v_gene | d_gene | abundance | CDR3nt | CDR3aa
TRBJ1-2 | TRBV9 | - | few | TGTGCCAGCAGCACGAATCCGACTCCGGGGGGCTATGGCTACACCTTC | CASSTNPTPGGYGYTF
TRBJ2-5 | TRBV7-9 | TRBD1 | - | TGTGCCAGCAGCCTCTTGACAGGGACGACCCAGTACTTC | CASSLLTGTTQYF
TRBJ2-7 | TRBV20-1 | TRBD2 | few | TGCAGTGCGAGAGTTCCGGCGGGGGGGTACGAGCAGTACTTC | CSARVPAGGYEQYF
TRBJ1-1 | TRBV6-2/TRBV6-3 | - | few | TGTGCCAGCAGCGATTCGGGGGAGGTGGAAGAAGCTTTCTTT | CASSDSGEVEEAFF
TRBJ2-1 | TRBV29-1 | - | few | TGCAGCGTGAAGGGGATTGGAGTAGCGCCATCCTACAATGAGCAGTTCTTC | CSVKGIGVAPSYNEQFF
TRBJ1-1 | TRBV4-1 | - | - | TGCGCCAGCAGCCAGCCCCTGGGGGCGCGGAACACTGAAGCTTTCTTT | CASSQPLGARNTEAFF
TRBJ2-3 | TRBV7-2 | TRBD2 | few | TGTGCCAGCAGCATTAGCGGGGGGGCCGCGGATACGCAGTATTTT | CASSISGGAADTQYF
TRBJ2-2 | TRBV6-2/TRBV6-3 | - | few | TGTGCCAGCAGTTACTACCGGGACATCGGCACCGGGGAGCTGTTTTTT | CASSYYRDIGTGELFF
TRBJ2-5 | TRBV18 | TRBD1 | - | TGTGCCAGCTCACCACAGGGGACAGGGGAGACCCAGTACTTC | CASSPQGTGETQYF
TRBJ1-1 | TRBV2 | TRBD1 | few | TGTGCCAGCTATTACAGGGGGAACACTGAAGCTTTCTTT | CASYYRGNTEAFF
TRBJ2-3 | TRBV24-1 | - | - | TGTGCCACCAGTGATTTGTTTTATGCGGATACGCAGTATTTT | CATSDLFYADTQYF
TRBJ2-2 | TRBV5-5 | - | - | TGTGCCAGCAACCCGCGGGCGGGGCCTAACACCGGGGAGCTGTTTTTT | CASNPRAGPNTGELFF
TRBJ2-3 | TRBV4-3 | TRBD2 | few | TGCGCCAGCAGCCAAGAGGGACTAGCGGATACGCAGTATTTT | CASSQEGLADTQYF
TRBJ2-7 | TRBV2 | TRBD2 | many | TGTGCCAGCAGTGAACGTCGCGGGAGGACCTACGAGCAGTACTTC | CASSERRGRTYEQYF
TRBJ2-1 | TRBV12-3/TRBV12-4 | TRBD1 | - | TGTGCCAGCAGTTTTCCCCGACAGGGGGCCCGCAATGAGCAGTTCTTC | CASSFPRQGARNEQFF
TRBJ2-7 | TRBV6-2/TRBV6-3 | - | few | TGTGCCAGCAGCCAACCCCCGGTCTCCTACGAGCAGTACTTC | CASSQPPVSYEQYF
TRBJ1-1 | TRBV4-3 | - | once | TGCGCCAGCAGCCAACTCCCGACGGACTACACTGAAGCTTTCTTT | CASSQLPTDYTEAFF
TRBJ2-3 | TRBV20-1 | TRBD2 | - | TGCAGTGCTAGATTCCTAGCGGAGCCCACAGATACGCAGTATTTT | CSARFLAEPTDTQYF
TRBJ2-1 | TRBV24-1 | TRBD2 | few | TGTGCCACCAGTGATTTCGGGACTAGCGGTAACAATGAGCAGTTCTTC | CATSDFGTSGNNEQFF